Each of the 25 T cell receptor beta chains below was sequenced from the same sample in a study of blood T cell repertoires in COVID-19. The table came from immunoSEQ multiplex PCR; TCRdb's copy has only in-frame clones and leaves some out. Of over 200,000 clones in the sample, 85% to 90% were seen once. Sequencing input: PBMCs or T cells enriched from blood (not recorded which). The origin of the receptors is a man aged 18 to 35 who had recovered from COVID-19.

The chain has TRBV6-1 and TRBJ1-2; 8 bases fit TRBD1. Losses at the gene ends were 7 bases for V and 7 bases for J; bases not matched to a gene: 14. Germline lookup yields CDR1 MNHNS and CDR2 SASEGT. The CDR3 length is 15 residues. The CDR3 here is CASNQPGGSVGGYTF. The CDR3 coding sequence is TGTGCCAGCAACCAACCAGGGGGCAGTGTCGGTGGCTACACCTTC.

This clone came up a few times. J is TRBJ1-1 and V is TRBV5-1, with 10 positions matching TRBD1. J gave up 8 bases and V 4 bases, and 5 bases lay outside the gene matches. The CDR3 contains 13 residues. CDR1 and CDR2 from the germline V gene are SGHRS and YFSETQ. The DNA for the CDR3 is TGCGCCAGCAGCCCAGGACAGGGGGACGAAGCTTTCTTT. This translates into CASSPGQGDEAFF. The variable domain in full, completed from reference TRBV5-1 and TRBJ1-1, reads KAGVTQTPRYLIKTRGQQVTLSCSPISGHRSVSWYQQTPGQGLQFLFEYFSETQRNKGNFPGRFSGRQFSNSRSEMNVSTLELGDSALYLCASSPGQGDEAFFGQGTRLTVV.

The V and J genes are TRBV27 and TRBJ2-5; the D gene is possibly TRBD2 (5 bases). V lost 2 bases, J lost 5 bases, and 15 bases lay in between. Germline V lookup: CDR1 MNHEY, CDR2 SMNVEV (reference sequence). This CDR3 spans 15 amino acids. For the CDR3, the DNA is TGTGCCAGCAGTTTAACTAGATACTCCAGGGAGACCCAGTACTTC. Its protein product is CASSLTRYSRETQYF.

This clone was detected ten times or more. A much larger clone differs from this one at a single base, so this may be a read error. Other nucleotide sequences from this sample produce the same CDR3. The CDR3 loop reads CASTTHDRGGVNSPLHF. The DNA for the CDR3 is TGCGCCAGCACCACCCACGACCGGGGGGGAGTAAATTCACCCCTCCACTTT. This chain joins TRBV7-9 and TRBJ1-6; weak D call: TRBD1 (5 bases). The germline CDR1 and CDR2 sequences are SEHNR and FQNEAQ (reference sequence). The CDR3 totals 17 residues.

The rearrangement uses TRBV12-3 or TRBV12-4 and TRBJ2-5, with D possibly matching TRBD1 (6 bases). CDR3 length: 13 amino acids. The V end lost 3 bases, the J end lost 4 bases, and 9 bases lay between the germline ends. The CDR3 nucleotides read TGTGCCAGCAGTTTCAGGGGTTTAGAGACCCAGTACTTC. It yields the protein CASSFRGLETQYF.

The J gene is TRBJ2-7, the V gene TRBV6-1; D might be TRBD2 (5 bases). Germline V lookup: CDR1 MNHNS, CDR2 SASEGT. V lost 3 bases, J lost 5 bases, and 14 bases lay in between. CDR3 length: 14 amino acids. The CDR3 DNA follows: TGTGCCAGCAGTGAGGTTTTGGGGAGCCACGAGCAGTACTTC. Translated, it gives CASSEVLGSHEQYF.

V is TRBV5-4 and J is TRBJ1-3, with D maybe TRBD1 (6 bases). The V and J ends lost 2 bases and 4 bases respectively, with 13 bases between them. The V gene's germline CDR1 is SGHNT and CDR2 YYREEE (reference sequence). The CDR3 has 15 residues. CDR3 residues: CASSFQAGAGNTIYF. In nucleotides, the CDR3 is TGTGCCAGCAGCTTTCAGGCAGGGGCCGGAAACACCATATATTTT.

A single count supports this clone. CDR3 in amino acids: CASSQGEGGQPQHF. The CDR3 bases are TGTGCCAGCTCACAGGGGGAGGGGGGTCAGCCCCAGCATTTT. J is TRBJ1-5 and V is TRBV18, with D possibly TRBD1 on 6 matching bases. CDR1 and CDR2 from the germline V gene are KGHSH and LQKENI. Trimming shortened V by 4 bases and J by 6 bases, and 13 bases separated the two germline ends. The CDR3 covers 14 residues.

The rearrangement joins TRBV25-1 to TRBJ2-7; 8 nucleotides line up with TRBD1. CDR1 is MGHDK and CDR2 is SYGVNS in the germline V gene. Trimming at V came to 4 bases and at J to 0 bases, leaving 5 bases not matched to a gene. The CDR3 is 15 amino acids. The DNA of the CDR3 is TGTGCCAGCAGTGGACAGGGGCAGGGCTCCTACGAGCAGTACTTC. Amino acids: CASSGQGQGSYEQYF.

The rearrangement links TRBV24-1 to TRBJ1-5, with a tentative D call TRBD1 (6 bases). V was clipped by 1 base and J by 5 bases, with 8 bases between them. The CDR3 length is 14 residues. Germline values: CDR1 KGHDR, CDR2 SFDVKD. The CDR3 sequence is CATSDFAGDQPQHF. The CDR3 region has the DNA TGTGCCACCAGTGATTTTGCAGGGGATCAGCCCCAGCATTTT.

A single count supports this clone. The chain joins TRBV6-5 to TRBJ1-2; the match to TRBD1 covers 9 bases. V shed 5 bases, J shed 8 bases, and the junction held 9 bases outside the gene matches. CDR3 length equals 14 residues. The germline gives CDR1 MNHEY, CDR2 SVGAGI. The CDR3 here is CASSRRDRAWGYTF. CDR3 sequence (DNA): TGTGCCAGCAGTCGCCGGGACAGGGCGTGGGGCTACACCTTC.

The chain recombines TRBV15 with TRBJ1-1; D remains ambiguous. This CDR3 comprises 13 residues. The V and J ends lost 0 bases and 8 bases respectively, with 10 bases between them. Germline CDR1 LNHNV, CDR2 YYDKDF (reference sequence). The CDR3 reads CATSRDVRLEAFF. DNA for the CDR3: TGTGCCACCAGCAGAGATGTGAGGCTAGAAGCTTTCTTT.

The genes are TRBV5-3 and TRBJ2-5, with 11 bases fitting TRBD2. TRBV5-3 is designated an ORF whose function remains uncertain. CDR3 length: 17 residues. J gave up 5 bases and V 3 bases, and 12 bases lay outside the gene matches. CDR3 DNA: TGTGCCAGAAGCTACATTATAGCGGGAGGGCCATTGGAGACCCAGTACTTC. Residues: CARSYIIAGGPLETQYF.

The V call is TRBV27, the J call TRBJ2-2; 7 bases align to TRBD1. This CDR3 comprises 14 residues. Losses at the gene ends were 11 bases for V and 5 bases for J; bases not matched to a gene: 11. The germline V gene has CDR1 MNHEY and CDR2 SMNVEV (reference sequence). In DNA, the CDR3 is TGTGCCTCGACCGGGACAGTAGAGACCGGGGAGCTGTTTTTT. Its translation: CASTGTVETGELFF.

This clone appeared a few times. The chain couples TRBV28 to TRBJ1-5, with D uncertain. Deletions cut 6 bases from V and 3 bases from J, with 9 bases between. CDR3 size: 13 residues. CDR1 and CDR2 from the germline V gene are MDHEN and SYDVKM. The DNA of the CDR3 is TGTGCCAGCAGCCGCACGGTCAATCAGCCCCAGCATTTT. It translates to CASSRTVNQPQHF.

In DNA, the CDR3 is TGTGCCAGCAGCTTGGTCCAGAACCAAGAGACCCAGTACTTC. This sequence encodes CASSLVQNQETQYF. The J gene is TRBJ2-5, the V gene TRBV5-6; D gene ambiguous. Trimming cost V 0 bases and J 0 bases, with 6 bases left between them. The CDR3 length is 14 residues. Germline assignment: CDR1 SGHDT and CDR2 YYEEEE.

The chain's CDR3 is CASLDRNRGGYTF. Here the CDR3 DNA reads TGTGCCAGCTTGGACAGAAACAGGGGTGGCTACACCTTC. The gene calls are TRBV2 and TRBJ1-2; 7 nucleotides align to TRBD1. This CDR3 has 13 amino acids. Trimming cost V 8 bases and J 7 bases; bases outside gene matches: 10. Germline V gene lookup returns CDR1 SNHLY and CDR2 FYNNEI.

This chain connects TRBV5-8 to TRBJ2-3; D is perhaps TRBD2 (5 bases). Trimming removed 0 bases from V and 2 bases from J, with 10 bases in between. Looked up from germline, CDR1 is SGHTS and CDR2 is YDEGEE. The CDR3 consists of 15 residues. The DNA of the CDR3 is TGTGCCAGCAGCTTGGCGGCGGGCCACACAGATACGCAGTATTTT. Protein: CASSLAAGHTDTQYF.

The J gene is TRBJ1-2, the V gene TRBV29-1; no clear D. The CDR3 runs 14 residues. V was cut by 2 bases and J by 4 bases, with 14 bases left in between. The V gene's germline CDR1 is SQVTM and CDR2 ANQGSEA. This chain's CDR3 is CSVEQAGDIYGYTF. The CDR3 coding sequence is TGCAGCGTTGAACAGGCCGGTGACATCTATGGCTACACCTTC.

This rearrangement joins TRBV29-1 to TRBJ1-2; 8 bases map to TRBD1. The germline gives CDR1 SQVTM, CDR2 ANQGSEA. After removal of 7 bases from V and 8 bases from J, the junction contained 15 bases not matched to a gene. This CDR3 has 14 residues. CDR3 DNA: TGCAGCGCTGGACAGGGCTCGCCTATGGTGGGCTACACCTTC. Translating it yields CSAGQGSPMVGYTF.

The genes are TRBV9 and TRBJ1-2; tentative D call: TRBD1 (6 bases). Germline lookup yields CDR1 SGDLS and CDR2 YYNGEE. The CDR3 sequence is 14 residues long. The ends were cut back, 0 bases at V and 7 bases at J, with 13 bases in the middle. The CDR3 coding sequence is TGTGCCAGCAGCGTAGATAACAGGGCGGCTGGCTACACCTTC. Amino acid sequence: CASSVDNRAAGYTF.

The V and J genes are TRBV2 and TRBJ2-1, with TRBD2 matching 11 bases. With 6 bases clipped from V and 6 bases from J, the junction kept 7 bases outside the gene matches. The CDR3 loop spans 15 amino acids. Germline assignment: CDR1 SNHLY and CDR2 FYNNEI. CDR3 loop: CASSTSGRTPNEQFF. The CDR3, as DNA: TGTGCCAGCAGCACTAGCGGGAGAACCCCCAATGAGCAGTTCTTC.

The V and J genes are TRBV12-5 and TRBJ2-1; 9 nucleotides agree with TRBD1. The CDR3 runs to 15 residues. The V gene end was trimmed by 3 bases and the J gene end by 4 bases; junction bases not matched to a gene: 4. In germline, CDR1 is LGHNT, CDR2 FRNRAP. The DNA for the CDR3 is TGTGCTAGTGGTTTCCGGGACAGGGAATACAATGAGCAGTTCTTC. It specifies CASGFRDREYNEQFF.

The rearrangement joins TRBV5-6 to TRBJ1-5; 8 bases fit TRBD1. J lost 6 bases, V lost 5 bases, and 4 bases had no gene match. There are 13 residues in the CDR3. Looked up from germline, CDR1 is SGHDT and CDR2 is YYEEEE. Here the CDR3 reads CASSNRGGQPQHF. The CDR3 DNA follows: TGTGCCAGCAGTAACAGGGGGGGTCAGCCCCAGCATTTT.

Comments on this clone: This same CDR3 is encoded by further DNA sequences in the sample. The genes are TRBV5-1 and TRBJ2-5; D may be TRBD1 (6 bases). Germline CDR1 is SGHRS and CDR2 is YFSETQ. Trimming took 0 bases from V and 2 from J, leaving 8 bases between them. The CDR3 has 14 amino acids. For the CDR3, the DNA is TGCGCCAGCAGCTTGGGTCAGGGGCAAGAGACCCAGTACTTC. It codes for CASSLGQGQETQYF.